The 5 T cell receptor beta chains in this list originate from one sample, sequenced in a study of radiotherapy plus CTLA-4 blockade in lung cancer. The data were produced by immunoSEQ multiplex PCR, yet TCRdb's version contains in-frame clones alone and is incomplete. Here the sample spans some 73,000 clones, about 80% being singletons. The sequencing here drew on peripheral blood, taken from a patient treated with radiotherapy plus ipilimumab. All receptors derive from a human donor with non-small cell lung cancer who had stable disease on radiotherapy plus ipilimumab.

The CDR3, as DNA: TGTGCCAGCAGCACCTATCTTAGCGGGAGGGAGAACGAGCAGTACTTC. Amino acids: CASSTYLSGRENEQYF. The chain recombines TRBV6-6 with TRBJ2-7, with TRBD2 matching 11 bases. The germline V gene has CDR1 MNHNY and CDR2 SVGAGI (reference sequence). The CDR3 extends over 16 amino acids. The V and J ends lost 6 bases and 5 bases, in that order; junction bases with no gene match: 12.

This clone was recorded a few times. The chain has TRBV25-1 and TRBJ1-2; D uncertain. Germline lookup yields CDR1 MGHDK and CDR2 SYGVNS. This CDR3 region has 11 residues. Trimming took off 2 bases at V and 6 bases at J, with 4 bases between the two ends. In nucleotides, the CDR3 is TGTGCCAGCAGTGAAGGGCATGGCTACACCTTC. Translating it yields CASSEGHGYTF.

This clone was found a few times. This chain connects TRBV5-1 to TRBJ2-3; the match to TRBD2 covers 7 bases. J gave up 0 bases and V 2 bases, and 6 bases lay outside the gene matches. The V gene's germline CDR1 is SGHRS and CDR2 YFSETQ. The CDR3 totals 16 residues. For the CDR3, the DNA is TGCGCCAGCAGCTTCCCACGGGGGGAAAGCACAGATACGCAGTATTTT. It encodes CASSFPRGESTDTQYF.

CDR3 amino acids: CASSFWTGGSGELFF. CDR3 nucleotide sequence: TGTGCCAGCAGTTTCTGGACAGGGGGTAGCGGGGAGCTGTTTTTT. V and J are TRBV6-5 and TRBJ2-2; 10 bases fit TRBD1. This CDR3 region has 15 residues. In germline, CDR1 is MNHEY, CDR2 SVGAGI. J was trimmed by 7 bases and V by 4 bases; bases with no gene match: 6.

V gene TRBV9 combines with J gene TRBJ1-4; D is uncertain. This CDR3 has 16 residues. Per germline, CDR1 SGDLS and CDR2 YYNGEE. V was trimmed by 3 bases and J by 8 bases, leaving 20 bases between them. For the CDR3, the DNA is TGTGCCAGCAGCGCCACCCCCGGGAGTATTGAGGAAAAACTGTTTTTT. Protein product: CASSATPGSIEEKLFF. The whole variable domain, filled in from reference TRBV9 and TRBJ1-4, reads DSGVTQTPKHLITATGQRVTLRCSPRSGDLSVYWYQQSLDQGLQFLIQYYNGEERAKGNILERFSAQQFPDLHSELNLSSLELGDSALYFCASSATPGSIEEKLFFGSGTQLSVL.